This T cell receptor (beta chain) was found in a study of T cell repertoires in cytomegalovirus infection. The germline V gene has CDR1 LNHDA and CDR2 SQIVND (reference sequence). V lost 1 base, J lost 6 bases, and 6 bases stayed unmatched. The CDR3 contains 15 residues. TCRdb used MiXCR to reprocess the reads, holding one entry per CDR3 protein. This table has 100,000 or so distinct CDR3 sequences, more than 15% appearing once. The sample consisted of PBMCs. The V gene is TRBV19, the J gene TRBJ2-1; 7 bases map to TRBD1. This TCR was recovered from a human donor in good health (CMV status not recorded). Some clones in this sample may be carry-over from other donors' samples. CDR3 in amino acids: CASSIGGTALNEQFF. The CDR3 region has the DNA TGTGCCAGTAGTATAGGGGGGACAGCCCTCAATGAGCAGTTCTTC.